The 27 T cell receptor beta chains given below trace back to one sample, sequenced in a study of T cell repertoires in cytomegalovirus infection. In TCRdb, the reads were re-called with MiXCR into one record per CDR3 protein. The sample records under 450,000 distinct CDR3 sequences, about 32% being singletons. Their recognized antigens are unknown. Source: cultured PBMCs, taken from culture after CMV antigen stimulation. The receptors stem from a human donor in good health (CMV status not recorded). Some clones in this sample may be carry-over from other donors' samples.

This clonotype was detected only a few times. The V gene is TRBV7-9, the J gene TRBJ2-7, with TRBD2 matching over 9 bases. Germline V gene data show CDR1 as SEHNR and CDR2 as FQNEAQ (reference sequence). Trimming took 5 bases from V and 2 from J; bases not matched to a gene: 7. The CDR3 length is 15 residues. CDR3 region: CASSRSGSGPYEQYV. As DNA, the CDR3 is TGTGCCAGCAGCCGTAGCGGGAGTGGTCCCTACGAGCAGTACGTC.

The chain has TRBV7-9 and TRBJ1-5; unclear D gene. Germline lookup yields CDR1 SEHNR and CDR2 FQNEAQ (reference sequence). Trimming stripped 1 base from V and 0 bases from J, with 7 bases between. The CDR3 has 15 residues. CDR3 bases: TGTGCCAGCAGCTTAGGGCAGGTTAGCAATCAGCCCCAGCATTTT. Translating gives CASSLGQVSNQPQHF. The variable domain in full, completed from reference TRBV7-9 and TRBJ1-5, reads DTGVSQNPRHKITKRGQNVTFRCDPISEHNRLYWYRQTLGQGPEFLTYFQNEAQLEKSRLLSDRFSAERPKGSFSTLEIQRTEQGDSAMYLCASSLGQVSNQPQHFGDGTRLSIL.

This clonotype was seen ten or more times. The chain is built from TRBV7-2 and TRBJ2-1; weak D call: TRBD2 (5 bases). This CDR3 is 15 amino acids long. Germline lookup yields CDR1 SGHTA and CDR2 FQGNSA. The V end lost 3 bases, the J end lost 5 bases, and 14 bases lay between the germline ends. This chain's CDR3 is CASSFLTKGHNEQFF. CDR3 in DNA: TGTGCCAGCAGCTTCCTGACTAAAGGGCACAATGAGCAGTTCTTC.

This sequence joins TRBV12-3 or TRBV12-4 and TRBJ2-7; D gene unclear. Trimming pared 5 bases from V and 4 bases from J, leaving 27 bases between. There are 18 residues in the CDR3. CDR3 DNA sequence: TGTGCCAGCAGTCACACCCCCGACGATATAGGCAGGCCTTACGAGCAGTACTTC. The encoded protein is CASSHTPDDIGRPYEQYF.

This chain links TRBV6-5 with TRBJ2-1; 7 positions agree with TRBD1. Germline loops: CDR1 MNHEY, CDR2 SVGAGI. This CDR3 has 16 amino acids. The trim removed 5 bases at V and 0 bases at J, leaving 7 bases unmatched. Here the CDR3 reads CASSTRTGVSYNEQFF. The CDR3 bases are TGTGCCAGCAGTACCCGGACAGGCGTCTCCTACAATGAGCAGTTCTTC.

This clonotype was recorded many times. The rearrangement joins TRBV7-2 to TRBJ2-1, with 9 bases that match TRBD2. The CDR3 covers 15 residues. CDR1 is SGHTA and CDR2 is FQGNSA in the germline V gene. J gave up 6 bases and V 1 base, and 4 bases lay outside the gene matches. The CDR3 is CASSLGGRALNEQFF. The CDR3 DNA reads as TGTGCCAGCAGCTTAGGCGGGAGGGCCCTCAATGAGCAGTTCTTC. Drawing the rest from reference TRBV7-2 and TRBJ2-1, the complete variable domain is GAGVSQSPSNKVTEKGKDVELRCDPISGHTALYWYRQSLGQGLEFLIYFQGNSAPDKSGLPSDRFSAERTGGSVSTLTIQRTQQEDSAVYLCASSLGGRALNEQFFGPGTRLTVL.

This clonotype was observed a handful of times. V gene TRBV19 combines with J gene TRBJ2-3, with D perhaps TRBD2 (6 bases). The CDR3 is made up of 13 amino acids. Germline assignment: CDR1 LNHDA and CDR2 SQIVND (reference sequence). V lost 4 bases and J 2 bases, leaving 7 bases between the germline ends. This CDR3 is CASSSGDTDTQYF. The DNA for the CDR3 is TGTGCCAGTAGTAGCGGGGACACAGATACGCAGTATTTT.

This chain uses TRBV6-6 with TRBJ1-6, with unresolved D. This CDR3 spans 16 amino acids. V lost 6 bases and J 5 bases, leaving 17 bases between the germline ends. The germline V gene has CDR1 MNHNY and CDR2 SVGAGI (reference sequence). The CDR3 region is CASSPAGERNNSPLHF. In DNA, the CDR3 is TGTGCCAGCAGCCCCGCCGGAGAACGAAATAATTCACCCCTCCACTTT.

This clonotype was recorded many times. This chain connects TRBV12-5 to TRBJ2-1; TRBD2 matches at 12 bases. The ends lost 1 base at V and 7 bases at J; junction bases unmatched: 8. Germline V gene data show CDR1 as LGHNT and CDR2 as FRNRAP. The CDR3 is 17 residues long. The CDR3 nucleotides are TGTGCTAGTGGTTTGGGACTAGCGGGAGCGGGTAAGAATGAGCAGTTCTTC. It encodes CASGLGLAGAGKNEQFF. Full variable domain (outside the CDR3, taken from reference TRBV12-5 and TRBJ2-1): DARVTQTPRHKVTEMGQEVTMRCQPILGHNTVFWYRQTMMQGLELLAYFRNRAPLDDSGMPKDRFSAEMPDATLATLKIQPSEPRDSAVYFCASGLGLAGAGKNEQFFGPGTRLTVL.

The J gene is TRBJ2-5, the V gene TRBV19; 7 nucleotides agree with TRBD2. The CDR3 is made up of 13 amino acids. From germline, CDR1 is LNHDA and CDR2 SQIVND (reference sequence). V trimming: 3 bases; J trimming: 7 bases; junction bases outside the gene matches: 5. The CDR3 region is CASSISSGGTQYF. CDR3 nucleotides: TGTGCCAGTAGTATTTCTAGCGGCGGGACCCAGTACTTC.

The chain combines TRBV7-2 with TRBJ2-7, with D unresolved. Deletions cut 3 bases from V and 2 bases from J, with 8 bases between. CDR1 and CDR2 (germline): SGHTA, FQGNSA. There are 13 residues in the CDR3. The CDR3 sequence: CASSFSPTYEQYF. The DNA for the CDR3 is TGTGCCAGCAGCTTTTCCCCGACCTACGAGCAGTACTTC.

This clonotype was seen more than once but under ten times. One end of the junction fails to match germline, which may point to a read error. This sequence joins TRBV7-3 and TRBJ2-3; D possibly matches TRBD1 or TRBD2 (6 bases each). The CDR3 extends over 13 amino acids. Germline CDR1 SGHTA, CDR2 FQGTGA. The CDR3 region has the DNA TGTGCCAGCAGCTCAGGTGGAGGGGGGACGCCGTATTTT. It is translated as CASSSGGGGTPYF.

V and J are TRBV6-1 and TRBJ2-1; no clear D. Germline V gene lookup returns CDR1 MNHNS and CDR2 SASEGT. Deletions cut 0 bases from V and 8 bases from J, with 14 bases between. The CDR3 spans 15 residues. CDR3: CASSEALKKGDEQFF. The CDR3 DNA follows: TGTGCCAGCAGTGAAGCGCTCAAAAAAGGCGATGAGCAGTTCTTC.

This chain connects TRBV18 to TRBJ2-1; D is uncertain. Trimming took 6 bases from V and 0 from J, leaving 12 bases between them. Germline V gene sequence: CDR1 KGHSH, CDR2 LQKENI. The CDR3 contains 15 residues. The DNA of the CDR3 is TGTGCCAGCTCCCGAGACCCGAGCTCCTACAATGAGCAGTTCTTC. Translating gives CASSRDPSSYNEQFF.

In regard to this clonotype: One end of the junction fails to match germline, which may point to a read error. The chain joins TRBV7-9 to TRBJ2-4, with D unresolved. CDR3 length: 11 residues. Germline lookup yields CDR1 SEHNR and CDR2 FQNEAQ (reference sequence). Written as DNA, the CDR3 is TGTGTCAGCAGCTTCGAGCGTCGTGTGTACTTC. It encodes CVSSFERRVYF.

The chain employs TRBV2 and TRBJ2-3; D unresolved. Germline V gene sequence: CDR1 SNHLY, CDR2 FYNNEI. Trimming pared 8 bases from V and 5 bases from J, leaving 5 bases between. This CDR3 is built from 10 residues. The CDR3 spells CASGGDTQYF. CDR3 nucleotide sequence: TGTGCCAGCGGCGGAGATACGCAGTATTTT.

V and J are TRBV6-5 and TRBJ2-7; the match to TRBD2 covers 12 bases. V dropped 4 bases and J dropped 2; count of bases not matched to a gene: 3. The germline V gene has CDR1 MNHEY and CDR2 SVGAGI. The CDR3 totals 15 residues. The chain's CDR3 is CASSLLAGGTYEQYV. CDR3 DNA: TGTGCCAGCAGTTTACTAGCGGGGGGTACCTACGAGCAGTACGTC.

This clonotype was seen only a few times. The rearrangement joins TRBV4-3 to TRBJ2-4; 7 positions match TRBD1. Trimming cost V 0 bases and J 8 bases; bases outside gene matches: 13. Per germline, CDR1 LGHNA and CDR2 YSLEER. The CDR3 loop spans 17 amino acids. CDR3 sequence: CASSQDTRQGDSYIQYF. CDR3 in DNA: TGCGCCAGCAGCCAAGATACGCGTCAGGGGGATTCTTACATTCAGTACTTC.

The chain employs TRBV7-6 and TRBJ1-5, with 10 bases that match TRBD1. CDR1 SGHVS and CDR2 FNYEAQ come from the germline V gene. V gave up 4 bases and J gave up 4 bases; unmatched junction bases: 16. The CDR3 spans 19 residues. In DNA form, the CDR3 reads TGTGCCAGCAGCTCAAATCCCCCGGGACAGGGGTTCGGTAATCAGCCCCAGCATTTT. It yields the protein CASSSNPPGQGFGNQPQHF.

V and J are TRBV18 and TRBJ1-1; D not certain. CDR1 is KGHSH, CDR2 LQKENI, per germline. V lost 1 base and J lost 1, with 10 bases in between. The CDR3 loop spans 15 amino acids. CDR3: CASSPLAGKNTEAFF. As DNA, the CDR3 is TGTGCCAGCTCACCACTGGCAGGCAAGAACACTGAAGCTTTCTTT.

This clonotype was seen only a few times. V and J are TRBV4-3 and TRBJ2-2; 10 bases map to TRBD2. Germline CDR1 and CDR2: LGHNA and YSLEER. The CDR3 is 17 residues long. J was trimmed by 9 bases and V by 1 base; bases with no gene match: 11. The CDR3 loop reads CASSQGLAGAPTRELFF. CDR3 nucleotide sequence: TGCGCCAGCAGCCAAGGGCTAGCGGGAGCGCCGACCAGGGAGCTGTTTTTT.

The chain is built from TRBV20-1 and TRBJ1-3; a possible D gene is TRBD1 (5 bases). Trimming left V 0 bases short and J 2 bases short, with 11 bases between. The germline V gene has CDR1 DFQATT and CDR2 SNEGSKA (reference sequence). The CDR3 totals 15 residues. DNA for the CDR3: TGCAGTGCTAGAGATCCCAGCAGGGCTGGAAACACCATATATTTT. Translated, it gives CSARDPSRAGNTIYF.

This rearrangement joins TRBV18 to TRBJ2-1; perhaps TRBD1 as D (5 bases). Germline values: CDR1 KGHSH, CDR2 LQKENI. V lost 6 bases to trimming and J lost 1 base, with 22 bases between them. This CDR3 is built from 18 residues. The CDR3 loop is CASSPPKQVQESYNEQFF. The CDR3 bases are TGTGCCAGCTCTCCTCCAAAACAGGTACAGGAGTCCTACAATGAGCAGTTCTTC.

The chain uses TRBV7-6 and TRBJ2-2; 8 bases line up with TRBD2. V shed 5 bases and J 6 bases; nucleotides not matched to a gene: 8. Germline-derived CDR1 and CDR2 are SGHVS and FNYEAQ. The CDR3 loop spans 15 amino acids. Written as DNA, the CDR3 is TGTGCCAGCAGCCTGAGCGGGAGTAATCCCGGGGAGCTGTTTTTT. Protein: CASSLSGSNPGELFF.

The DNA for the CDR3 is TGTGCCAGCAGCTGGGACAGGGTCACTGAAGCTTTCTTT. It is translated as CASSWDRVTEAFF. The chain is built from TRBV7-9 and TRBJ1-1; 9 positions match TRBD1. From germline, CDR1 is SEHNR and CDR2 FQNEAQ (reference sequence). J gave up 4 bases and V 4 bases, and 1 base lay outside the gene matches. The CDR3 covers 13 residues.

The rearrangement uses TRBV4-2 and TRBJ2-7, with 10 bases aligning to TRBD2. The V and J ends lost 0 bases and 4 bases, in that order; junction bases with no gene match: 12. Germline assignment: CDR1 LGHNA and CDR2 YNFKEQ. The CDR3 loop spans 18 amino acids. CDR3 bases: TGTGCCAGCAGCCAAGAAGGCCTAGCGGGAGAGGGAGGGTACGAGCAGTACTTC. Its protein is CASSQEGLAGEGGYEQYF.

The V call is TRBV7-8, the J call TRBJ2-3; D gene unclear. The CDR3 is 14 amino acids. V was pared by 11 bases and J by 5 bases, with 20 bases between. CDR1 is SGHVS and CDR2 is FQNEAQ in the germline V gene. The CDR3 region has the DNA TGTGCCTGCGGAGTTTCAGAAACGAAAGATACGCAGTATTTT. It encodes CACGVSETKDTQYF.